A selection of T cell receptor beta chains follows, all from one sample in a study of cytomegalovirus exposure and HLA in healthy donors. Some clones are missing from TCRdb's copy, which holds only in-frame ones; the method was immunoSEQ multiplex PCR. This table holds 100,000 to 150,000 clones, about four fifths found once. Sequences were obtained from PBMCs. The receptors here all came from a woman aged 55-69 years in good health and CMV-seropositive. Each CDR3 is given with its conserved first and last residue. The D gene is left open where the match is weak. The size entry is marked missing in some rows and otherwise reads once, few, many or a size class.

d_gene: .
v_gene: TRBV27
abundance: .
j_gene: TRBJ1-1
CDR3nt: TGTGCCGGCAGTTTGAGGGCAGCGAACACTGAAGCTTTCTTT
CDR3aa: CAGSLRAANTEAFF

d_gene: TRBD2
v_gene: TRBV7-6
abundance: few
j_gene: TRBJ2-1
CDR3nt: TGTGCCAGCAGCCCCCGAGGAGCGGGAGGAATCAATGAGCAGTTCTTC
CDR3aa: CASSPRGAGGINEQFF

d_gene: TRBD1
v_gene: TRBV19
abundance: few
j_gene: TRBJ2-7
CDR3nt: TGTGCCAGTAGTACGACAGGGCCTCGCTCCTACGAGCAGTACTTC
CDR3aa: CASSTTGPRSYEQYF

d_gene: TRBD2
v_gene: TRBV29-1
abundance: .
j_gene: TRBJ2-3
CDR3nt: TGCAGCGTTGAGACGCTAGCGGGAGGGGGCACAGATACGCAGTATTTT
CDR3aa: CSVETLAGGGTDTQYF

d_gene: .
v_gene: TRBV5-1
abundance: .
j_gene: TRBJ2-5
CDR3nt: TGCGCCAGCAGCCAAGGGCAGGCGGGCGGTGAGCAGTACTTC
CDR3aa: CASSQGQAGGEQYF

d_gene: TRBD2
v_gene: TRBV5-1
abundance: .
j_gene: TRBJ2-1
CDR3nt: TGCGCCAGCAGCTTGTTTAGGGCGGGGGGGGTCGATGAGCAGTTCTTC
CDR3aa: CASSLFRAGGVDEQFF

d_gene: TRBD2
v_gene: TRBV5-1
abundance: .
j_gene: TRBJ2-3
CDR3nt: TGCGCCAGCAGCTTGGGACTAGCGGGGGGGACCACAGATACGCAGTATTTT
CDR3aa: CASSLGLAGGTTDTQYF

d_gene: TRBD2
v_gene: TRBV4-3
abundance: .
j_gene: TRBJ2-3
CDR3nt: TGCGCCAGCAGCCAATTAGCGGGGGCCACAGATACGCAGTATTTT
CDR3aa: CASSQLAGATDTQYF

d_gene: .
v_gene: TRBV29-1
abundance: few
j_gene: TRBJ1-2
CDR3nt: TGCAGCGTTCCCGGATCTGGACAGCTACAGAATAACTATGGCTACACCTTC
CDR3aa: CSVPGSGQLQNNYGYTF

d_gene: .
v_gene: TRBV29-1
abundance: once
j_gene: TRBJ1-5
CDR3nt: TGCAGCGCTCGGGTGAATAGCAATCAGCCCCAGCATTTT
CDR3aa: CSARVNSNQPQHF

d_gene: TRBD2
v_gene: TRBV7-8
abundance: .
j_gene: TRBJ2-3
CDR3nt: TGTGCCAGCAGCGCAAGGGGACTAGCGGAGTCCATGGATACGCAGTATTTT
CDR3aa: CASSARGLAESMDTQYF

d_gene: .
v_gene: TRBV19
abundance: .
j_gene: TRBJ2-1
CDR3nt: TGTGCCAGTAGTAAAATAGGACAGCCCAACAATGAGCAGTTCTTC
CDR3aa: CASSKIGQPNNEQFF

d_gene: .
v_gene: TRBV5-1
abundance: .
j_gene: TRBJ2-5
CDR3nt: TGCGCCAGCAGCTTGGACAGGGGAGGACAAGAGACCCAGTACTTC
CDR3aa: CASSLDRGGQETQYF

d_gene: .
v_gene: TRBV11-2
abundance: .
j_gene: TRBJ1-1
CDR3nt: TGTGCCAGCAGCCCCTACGTTGGGGGGGGGAACACTGAAGCTTTCTTT
CDR3aa: CASSPYVGGGNTEAFF

d_gene: TRBD1
v_gene: TRBV15
abundance: .
j_gene: TRBJ2-2
CDR3nt: TGTGCCACCAGCAGAGATATGACAGGGGACCCCGGGGAGCTGTTTTTT
CDR3aa: CATSRDMTGDPGELFF

d_gene: TRBD2
v_gene: TRBV7-2
abundance: .
j_gene: TRBJ2-7
CDR3nt: TGTGCCAGCAGCTTAGCCCCGGGACTAGCGGGAGCTGAGCAGTACTTC
CDR3aa: CASSLAPGLAGAEQYF

d_gene: TRBD2
v_gene: TRBV4-1
abundance: .
j_gene: TRBJ2-7
CDR3nt: TGCGCCAGCAGCCAAGGGCCGGGAGGCAGTATGTACTTC
CDR3aa: CASSQGPGGSMYF

d_gene: .
v_gene: TRBV18
abundance: .
j_gene: TRBJ2-3
CDR3nt: TGTGCCAGCTCACCCCCAGCGGCAGATACGCAGTATTTT
CDR3aa: CASSPPAADTQYF

d_gene: TRBD1
v_gene: TRBV11-2
abundance: .
j_gene: TRBJ1-1
CDR3nt: TGTGCCAGCAGCTCCAGATCCGGGACAGCTAACACTGAAGCTTTCTTT
CDR3aa: CASSSRSGTANTEAFF

d_gene: TRBD1
v_gene: TRBV7-6
abundance: .
j_gene: TRBJ2-2
CDR3nt: TGTGCCAGCAGCTTGGTAATGTCCGGGACAGGGTACACCGGGGAGCTGTTTTTT
CDR3aa: CASSLVMSGTGYTGELFF

d_gene: .
v_gene: TRBV5-4
abundance: .
j_gene: TRBJ2-3
CDR3nt: TGTGCCAGCAGCTCCAAACGGAGCACAGATACGCAGTATTTT
CDR3aa: CASSSKRSTDTQYF

d_gene: TRBD1
v_gene: TRBV7-2
abundance: .
j_gene: TRBJ2-7
CDR3nt: TGTGCCAGCAGCAATCGACAGGGTGGTTCCTACGAGCAGTACTTC
CDR3aa: CASSNRQGGSYEQYF

d_gene: .
v_gene: TRBV30
abundance: .
j_gene: TRBJ1-1
CDR3nt: TGTGCCTGGAGTCCGGGAGTTAAGGGGGCTTTCTTT
CDR3aa: CAWSPGVKGAFF

d_gene: .
v_gene: TRBV5-5
abundance: .
j_gene: TRBJ2-1
CDR3nt: TGTGCCAGCAGCCCGTCACGGGTAGAGCAGTTCTTC
CDR3aa: CASSPSRVEQFF